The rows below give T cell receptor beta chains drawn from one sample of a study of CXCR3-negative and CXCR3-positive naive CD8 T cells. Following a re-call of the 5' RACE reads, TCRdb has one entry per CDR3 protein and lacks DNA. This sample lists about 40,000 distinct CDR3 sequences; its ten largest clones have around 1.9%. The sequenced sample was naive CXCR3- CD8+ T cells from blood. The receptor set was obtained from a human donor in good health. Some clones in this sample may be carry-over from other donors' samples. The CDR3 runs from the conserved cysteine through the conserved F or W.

cdr3_aa: CASSSPGQGNGKLFF
j_call: TRBJ1-4
v_call: TRBV12-3/TRBV12-4

cdr3_aa: CASSFGGSNQPQHF
j_call: TRBJ1-5
v_call: TRBV12-3/TRBV12-4

cdr3_aa: CASSQDRPPSSTDTQYF
j_call: TRBJ2-3
v_call: TRBV4-3

cdr3_aa: CSVWDGSYEQYF
j_call: TRBJ2-7
v_call: TRBV29-1

cdr3_aa: CASSLGSHSYEQYF
j_call: TRBJ2-7
v_call: TRBV7-6

cdr3_aa: CASSVSGGADHTQYF
j_call: TRBJ2-3
v_call: TRBV9

cdr3_aa: CASSPHGTPLPNNEQFF
j_call: TRBJ2-1
v_call: TRBV9

cdr3_aa: CASRRRGGFNEQFF
j_call: TRBJ2-1
v_call: TRBV7-2

cdr3_aa: CASSLSRSQGAYEQYF
j_call: TRBJ2-7
v_call: TRBV27

cdr3_aa: CSVGPGLAGAAYNEQFF
j_call: TRBJ2-1
v_call: TRBV29-1

cdr3_aa: CASSPWSLEQFF
j_call: TRBJ2-1
v_call: TRBV28

cdr3_aa: CASTFAGGLGELFF
j_call: TRBJ2-2
v_call: TRBV19

cdr3_aa: CSVDQGRIYGYTF
j_call: TRBJ1-2
v_call: TRBV29-1

cdr3_aa: CASSLWGTTKETQYF
j_call: TRBJ2-5
v_call: TRBV5-1

cdr3_aa: CASSPTPGQGAIGANVLTF
j_call: TRBJ2-6
v_call: TRBV7-9

cdr3_aa: CASSFRRTEAFF
j_call: TRBJ1-1
v_call: TRBV7-9

cdr3_aa: CASSPRGERGQETQYF
j_call: TRBJ2-5
v_call: TRBV5-1

cdr3_aa: CASNRGDTGELFF
j_call: TRBJ2-2
v_call: TRBV6-5

cdr3_aa: CASSQVPGTVGGTEAFF
j_call: TRBJ1-1
v_call: TRBV4-3

cdr3_aa: CASSFAVGGWLDYGYTF
j_call: TRBJ1-2
v_call: TRBV12-3/TRBV12-4

cdr3_aa: CASSHPGTGICEQYF
j_call: TRBJ2-7
v_call: TRBV28

cdr3_aa: CASSYRDNQPQHF
j_call: TRBJ1-5
v_call: TRBV6-2/TRBV6-3

cdr3_aa: CASQQGDYEQYF
j_call: TRBJ2-7
v_call: TRBV7-9

cdr3_aa: CSAPRGANEQFF
j_call: TRBJ2-1
v_call: TRBV29-1

cdr3_aa: CSVESAYNEQFF
j_call: TRBJ2-1
v_call: TRBV29-1

cdr3_aa: CSVVWQGMETQYF
j_call: TRBJ2-5
v_call: TRBV29-1

cdr3_aa: CASSLAVDEQFF
j_call: TRBJ2-1
v_call: TRBV5-1

cdr3_aa: CSARGLAAGYEQYF
j_call: TRBJ2-7
v_call: TRBV20-1

cdr3_aa: CASSLEAGVGTPDTEAFF
j_call: TRBJ1-1
v_call: TRBV5-1

cdr3_aa: CASSQPEGTEAFF
j_call: TRBJ1-1
v_call: TRBV4-1

cdr3_aa: CAISESAGRETQYF
j_call: TRBJ2-5
v_call: TRBV10-3

cdr3_aa: CASSLDRNTEAFF
j_call: TRBJ1-1
v_call: TRBV7-9

cdr3_aa: CASSHSDIGNEQYF
j_call: TRBJ2-7
v_call: TRBV23-1

cdr3_aa: CASSPSNSGTETQYF
j_call: TRBJ2-5
v_call: TRBV7-9

cdr3_aa: CASSLIAHEAFF
j_call: TRBJ1-1
v_call: TRBV7-2

cdr3_aa: CASSPLVEAFF
j_call: TRBJ1-1
v_call: TRBV7-9

cdr3_aa: CASTQVTDTQYF
j_call: TRBJ2-3
v_call: TRBV12-3/TRBV12-4

cdr3_aa: CASSPLPSGDLTGELFF
j_call: TRBJ2-2
v_call: TRBV12-3/TRBV12-4

cdr3_aa: CASSQDLLADTQYF
j_call: TRBJ2-3
v_call: TRBV3-1

cdr3_aa: CASSVGQPDEQYF
j_call: TRBJ2-7
v_call: TRBV4-2

cdr3_aa: CASSFGSGAYEQYF
j_call: TRBJ2-7
v_call: TRBV7-6

cdr3_aa: CASSGTAASTDTQYF
j_call: TRBJ2-3
v_call: TRBV5-1

cdr3_aa: CASSEGTSRNEQFF
j_call: TRBJ2-1
v_call: TRBV9

cdr3_aa: CASSLSTFSTDTQYF
j_call: TRBJ2-3
v_call: TRBV12-3/TRBV12-4

cdr3_aa: CSASEVGGSQPQHF
j_call: TRBJ1-5
v_call: TRBV20-1

cdr3_aa: CASSLKGDVGGSYNSPLHF
j_call: TRBJ1-6
v_call: TRBV7-6

cdr3_aa: CASSLSANSPLHF
j_call: TRBJ1-6
v_call: TRBV7-9

cdr3_aa: CSVELAGDQEMAQYF
j_call: TRBJ2-5
v_call: TRBV29-1

cdr3_aa: CASRGIAGGGADTQYF
j_call: TRBJ2-3
v_call: TRBV28

cdr3_aa: CASSQVVGTNYGYTF
j_call: TRBJ1-2
v_call: TRBV4-2

cdr3_aa: CASSSGQGVYGYTF
j_call: TRBJ1-2
v_call: TRBV5-1

cdr3_aa: CASRGTGEAGELFF
j_call: TRBJ2-2
v_call: TRBV6-4

cdr3_aa: CASSSGGTGELFF
j_call: TRBJ2-2
v_call: TRBV28

cdr3_aa: CSVEEREDSYEQYF
j_call: TRBJ2-7
v_call: TRBV29-1

cdr3_aa: CSARDDGLRPAIQYF
j_call: TRBJ2-4
v_call: TRBV20-1

cdr3_aa: CASSMGGSLDTEAFF
j_call: TRBJ1-1
v_call: TRBV5-1

cdr3_aa: CASSQDYRDSIDYGYTF
j_call: TRBJ1-2
v_call: TRBV4-3

cdr3_aa: CSVEVGEQAYEQYF
j_call: TRBJ2-7
v_call: TRBV29-1

cdr3_aa: CASSYTVTGTSTDTQYF
j_call: TRBJ2-3
v_call: TRBV7-9